Listed below are T cell receptor beta chains from one sample, sequenced in a study of OX40 agonist ivuxolimab in advanced cancers. Using immunoSEQ multiplex PCR, the repertoire was profiled, and TCRdb retains in-frame clones only, with some absent. The data hold some 55,000 clones, with 80% observed a single time. The specimen comprised CD4+ or CD8+ T cells sorted from blood, sampled in a trial of the OX40 agonist ivuxolimab. Every receptor here comes from an adult with an advanced solid tumor such as melanoma, head and neck, liver or kidney cancer. CDR3s include the opening cysteine and the closing phenylalanine or tryptophan. A D gene is named only where the DNA matches it firmly. Expanded clones get a size class; other rows say once, few or many, or leave the size out.

TRBV10-2	TRBJ2-6	-	-	TGCGCCAGCAGTGACGACCGAGTCTCTGGGGCCAACGTCCTGACTTTC	CASSDDRVSGANVLTF
TRBV18	TRBJ1-2	-	-	TGTGCCAGCTCACTTGAAAGGGACCGGGGCTATGGCTACACCTTC	CASSLERDRGYGYTF
TRBV5-4	TRBJ1-1	-	-	TGTGCCAGCAGCTGGGCGGGGAACACTGAAGCTTTCTTT	CASSWAGNTEAFF
TRBV7-6	TRBJ2-6	-	-	TGTGCCAGCAGCTTACAGGACTCTGGGGCCAACGTCCTGACTTTC	CASSLQDSGANVLTF
TRBV18	TRBJ2-7	-	-	TGTGCCAGCTCACAGGCCGCGGCTTACGAGCAGTACTTC	CASSQAAAYEQYF
TRBV18	TRBJ2-7	TRBD2	few	TGTGCCAGCTCCCTCTCCGGACTAGCGTTTGAGCAGTACTTC	CASSLSGLAFEQYF
TRBV28	TRBJ1-1	-	-	TGTGCCAGCAGAAAGGGTTTGGAGGGTGAGAACACTGAAGCTTTCTTT	CASRKGLEGENTEAFF
TRBV10-2	TRBJ2-7	TRBD1	-	TGCGCCAGCAGTGATGACAGGGCGCTTTCCGAGCAGTACTTC	CASSDDRALSEQYF
TRBV5-5	TRBJ2-7	-	-	TGTGCCAGCAGCTTGACGGGGATCTCCTACGAGCAGTACTTC	CASSLTGISYEQYF
TRBV9	TRBJ2-2	-	-	TGTGCCAGCAGCGTTGAGGTCACCGGGGAGCTGTTTTTT	CASSVEVTGELFF
TRBV15	TRBJ1-3	-	-	TGTGCCACCAGGCAGATCTCTGGAAACACCATATATTTT	CATRQISGNTIYF
TRBV28	TRBJ2-5	-	-	TGTGCCAGCAGTTTTGCCGCCCAGGGGACCCAGTACTTC	CASSFAAQGTQYF
TRBV7-2	TRBJ1-6	-	-	TGTGCCAGCAGCTTAGCAGGCCCTAATAATTCACCCCTCCACTTT	CASSLAGPNNSPLHF
TRBV14	TRBJ1-5	-	once	TGTGCCAGCAGCCAAGTACAGGAGAACAAGTATGGGAATCAGCCCCAGCATTTT	CASSQVQENKYGNQPQHF
TRBV19	TRBJ2-7	-	-	TGTGCCAGTAGTATAGCCCTGAGCAGAGTCCCCTACGAGCAGTACTTC	CASSIALSRVPYEQYF
TRBV2	TRBJ1-3	-	-	TGTGCCAGCAGGGGGACAAACGGAAACACCATATATTTT	CASRGTNGNTIYF
TRBV5-1	TRBJ2-7	-	many	TGCGCCAGCAGCTTGGTTGTGGGAGGTGAGCAGTACTTC	CASSLVVGGEQYF
TRBV9	TRBJ2-6	-	once	TGTGCCAGCAGCGTTTGGCCCCCGGGGGCCAACGTCCTGACTTTC	CASSVWPPGANVLTF
TRBV6-6	TRBJ2-1	TRBD2	-	TGTGCCAGCAGTTGGACGACTAGCAGCAATGAGCAGTTCTTC	CASSWTTSSNEQFF
TRBV18	TRBJ1-3	-	-	TGTGCCAGCTCACCGGTTCGGCAGGGGCGTTTAGGAAACACCATATATTTT	CASSPVRQGRLGNTIYF
TRBV2	TRBJ1-5	-	few	TGTGCCAGCAGTCCCGACGCGTATAGCAATCAGCCCCAGCATTTT	CASSPDAYSNQPQHF
TRBV29-1	TRBJ1-2	-	-	TGCAGCGTTGAAGGGCTTGGGGGAGGGGGCTACACCTTC	CSVEGLGGGGYTF
TRBV7-2	TRBJ1-3	-	-	TGTGCCAGCAGCCGCCTCGGGCACCGCTCTGGAAACACCATATATTTT	CASSRLGHRSGNTIYF
TRBV11-2	TRBJ2-7	TRBD2	-	TGTGCCAGCAGCCTCCGGACTAGCGGGGGGGCGGGCGAGCAGTACTTC	CASSLRTSGGAGEQYF
TRBV6-5	TRBJ1-1	-	few	TGTGCCAGCAGTCCGGGCAACACTGAAGCTTTCTTT	CASSPGNTEAFF
TRBV7-8	TRBJ1-1	-	-	TGTGCCAGCAGAATCGGGACACAGGCCACTGAAGCTTTCTTT	CASRIGTQATEAFF
TRBV27	TRBJ2-1	TRBD2	-	TGTGCCAGCAGTTTGGGACTAGCGGGAGGGCCAGGGAATGAGCAGTTCTTC	CASSLGLAGGPGNEQFF
TRBV11-2	TRBJ1-5	TRBD1	-	TGTGCCAGCAGCCATGGACAGGTCAATCAGCCCCAGCATTTT	CASSHGQVNQPQHF
TRBV5-4	TRBJ1-5	TRBD1	once	TGTGCCAGCAGCCAAGACCGCGAGGGGGCAGGCAGAGGGCAGCCCCAGCATTTT	CASSQDREGAGRGQPQHF
TRBV5-6	TRBJ2-7	TRBD1	-	TGTGCCAGCAGCTTCGGACAGGGATTGGGCGAGCAGTACTTC	CASSFGQGLGEQYF
TRBV19	TRBJ2-5	-	-	TGTGCCAGTAGTATTTCTCACGGGAAAGAGACCCAGTACTTC	CASSISHGKETQYF
TRBV19	TRBJ1-1	-	few	TGTGCCAGTAGAATACAGGGAGGGGGATCCAGGAGGACTGAAGCTTTCTTT	CASRIQGGGSRRTEAFF
TRBV5-1	TRBJ1-2	-	-	TGCGCCAGCAGCTTGGGTCCAGTCTATGGCTACACCTTC	CASSLGPVYGYTF
TRBV14	TRBJ2-1	-	-	TGTGCCAGCAGCCCGAGTGGGAATGAGCAGTTCTTC	CASSPSGNEQFF
TRBV11-3	TRBJ2-3	-	once	TGTGCCAGCAGCCCATCGTCCTCAGCGGATACGCAGTATTTT	CASSPSSSADTQYF
TRBV15	TRBJ1-6	TRBD1	-	TGTGCCACCAGCAGGACCCCGGGACAGAGCAATTCACCCCTCCACTTT	CATSRTPGQSNSPLHF
TRBV28	TRBJ1-2	-	-	TGTGCCAGCAGAATTGCCCAGATGACTGGCTACACCTTC	CASRIAQMTGYTF
TRBV5-6	TRBJ1-5	-	-	TGTGCCAGCAGCTGGGGCCTCGGGGATCAGCCCCAGCATTTT	CASSWGLGDQPQHF
TRBV5-6	TRBJ2-3	TRBD1	-	TGTGCCAGCAGCCCCGGGACAGGGGTAGCAGATACGCAGTATTTT	CASSPGTGVADTQYF
TRBV6-6	TRBJ1-1	-	-	TGTGCCAGCAGTTACGCGGGAGGTGGGACTGAAGCTTTCTTT	CASSYAGGGTEAFF
TRBV28	TRBJ1-6	-	-	TGTGCCAGCTATACCCCTGGAGGGGGTAGTAAGTCACCCCTCCACTTT	CASYTPGGGSKSPLHF